The clone carrying this T cell receptor (beta chain) has just one count. What it binds is not known. The data are from a study of T cell repertoires in cytomegalovirus infection. TCRdb independently ran MiXCR on the reads; one entry per CDR3 protein. The profile shows 700,000 to 850,000 distinct CDR3 sequences, less than 35% of them singletons. This CDR3 is built from 15 residues. The germline V gene has CDR1 MDHEN and CDR2 SYDVKM. Trimming took 2 bases from V and 4 from J; bases not matched to a gene: 7. The sequencing used cultured CD8+ T cells from PBMCs, collected from culture after CMV antigen stimulation. This chain joins TRBV28 and TRBJ1-2; 7 bases fit TRBD1. The receptor comes from a human donor in good health (CMV status not recorded). Some clones in this sample may be carry-over from other donors' samples. CDR3 bases: TGTGCCAGCAGTTTAGAGGCAGGGGGGCGCTATGGCTACACCTTC. Amino acids: CASSLEAGGRYGYTF.